The 30 T cell receptor beta chains reported below all come from one sample, sequenced in a study of vaccination and CD4 T cells after COVID-19. This sample's treatment: approximately nine-day PBMC culture with coronavirus spike peptide pools or control peptides (ViraFEST assay). Investigators obtained the unexposed donor's CD4+ T cells before the COVID-19 pandemic (2011-2018). Their cognate antigens are unknown. Cultured CD4+ T cell DNA was sequenced using the Oncomine TCR Beta short-read assay. One entry per CDR3 protein results from TCRdb running MiXCR on the PCR reads. The sample comprises about 1,800 distinct CDR3 sequences, more than 55% of which are singletons, and about 88% rests with the top ten. Input material: CD4+ T cells from blood, cultured in vitro. These receptor sequences come from a human donor in good health.

In this sample, this clonotype turned up a few times. V usage is TRBV20-1 and J usage is TRBJ1-1; D unclear. Trimming cost V 5 bases and J 1 base, with 14 bases left between them. CDR1 is DFQATT, CDR2 SNEGSKA, per germline (reference sequence). The CDR3 runs to 14 residues. The chain's CDR3 is CSALRGRTNTEAFF. The CDR3 nucleotides read TGCAGTGCTCTCCGAGGACGGACGAACACTGAAGCTTTCTTT.

The chain couples TRBV20-1 to TRBJ1-1, with 8 nucleotides matching TRBD1. The CDR3 runs to 15 residues. Trimming removed 7 bases from V and 3 bases from J; junction bases left unmatched: 13. Germline values: CDR1 DFQATT, CDR2 SNEGSKA (reference sequence). The CDR3 nucleotides are TGCAGTGTAGCACAGGGGGACCCCAGGGACACTGAAGCTTTCTTT. Its protein product is CSVAQGDPRDTEAFF.

Only one count was recorded for this clonotype. The rearrangement joins TRBV2 to TRBJ2-5; the D is unclear. The CDR3 has 14 amino acids. Trimming shortened V by 5 bases and J by 4 bases, and 14 bases separated the two germline ends. Per germline, CDR1 SNHLY and CDR2 FYNNEI. This chain's CDR3 is CASSPLSPRETQYF. Here the CDR3 DNA reads TGTGCCAGCAGTCCTCTTAGCCCTAGAGAGACCCAGTACTTC.

This clonotype was detected a few times. The chain employs TRBV19 and TRBJ1-1, with D possibly matching TRBD1 (5 bases). Germline CDR1 reads LNHDA; CDR2 reads SQIVND (reference sequence). Between the trimmed V and J ends, which lost 7 bases and 7 bases, there was a span of 16 bases. The CDR3 has 13 amino acids. CDR3 coding DNA: TGTGCCAGTAAGGGGCAGGCGATGGATGAAGCTTTCTTT. Its translation is CASKGQAMDEAFF.

The CDR3, as DNA: TGTGCCAGCAGTTTGTCGAGTCGGGATCAGCCCCAGCATTTT. It specifies CASSLSSRDQPQHF. This chain connects TRBV12-3 or TRBV12-4 to TRBJ1-5; no definite D call. The CDR3 totals 14 residues. V lost 3 bases and J 5 bases, leaving 11 bases between the germline ends.

This clonotype was counted only a few times. V and J are TRBV12-3 or TRBV12-4 and TRBJ2-5; possibly TRBD1 for D (5 bases). V shed 3 bases and J shed 1 base, with 12 bases lying between them. CDR3 size: 15 residues. The CDR3 nucleotides read TGTGCCAGCAGTTTGGGGCTTCCGGCCCAAGAGACCCAGTACTTC. Translating it yields CASSLGLPAQETQYF.

The table lists this clonotype with a few counts. This chain connects TRBV27 to TRBJ2-7, with D unresolved. This CDR3 has 13 amino acids. Looked up from germline, CDR1 is MNHEY and CDR2 is SMNVEV (reference sequence). V was cut by 6 bases and J by 3 bases, with 12 bases left in between. CDR3 DNA: TGTGCCAGCAGCATGGGGATAAGCTACGAGCAGTACTTC. Amino acids: CASSMGISYEQYF.

The chain employs TRBV30 and TRBJ1-1; no reliable D call. The CDR3 consists of 12 residues. Trimming stripped 4 bases from V and 0 bases from J, with 6 bases between. Germline CDR1 reads GTSNPN; CDR2 reads SVGIG (reference sequence). The CDR3 sequence is CAWNRVNTEAFF. The CDR3 DNA sequence: TGTGCCTGGAACCGGGTGAACACTGAAGCTTTCTTT.

This clonotype showed up just once. This chain connects TRBV29-1 to TRBJ2-2, with 14 bases fitting TRBD2. Germline assignment: CDR1 SQVTM and CDR2 ANQGSEA. The CDR3 runs 15 residues. V shed 7 bases and J 6 bases; nucleotides not matched to a gene: 7. The CDR3 loop reads CSAVRGLAGAGELFF. CDR3 bases: TGCAGCGCGGTCAGGGGACTAGCGGGGGCCGGGGAGCTGTTTTTT.

The J gene is TRBJ1-4, the V gene TRBV15; 8 bases map to TRBD1. Germline V gene sequence: CDR1 LNHNV, CDR2 YYDKDF (reference sequence). CDR3 length equals 15 residues. V was clipped by 3 bases and J by 7 bases; unmatched bases: 7. The CDR3 bases are TGTGCCACCAGCAGCCAACAGGGGGTCGGTGAAAAACTGTTTTTT. Translation gives CATSSQQGVGEKLFF. Full variable domain (remainder filled in from reference TRBV15 and TRBJ1-4): DAMVIQNPRYQVTQFGKPVTLSCSQTLNHNVMYWYQQKSSQAPKLLFHYYDKDFNNEADTPDNFQSRRPNTSFCFLDIRSPGLGDTAMYLCATSSQQGVGEKLFFGSGTQLSVL.

In DNA, the CDR3 is TGTGCCAGCAGTTACCCTTCTAAGGGGGCCCAACTCTCTAGCACAGATACGCAGTATTTT. It codes for CASSYPSKGAQLSSTDTQYF. The chain employs TRBV6-2 or TRBV6-3 and TRBJ2-3, with TRBD1 identical over 7 bases. The CDR3 extends over 20 amino acids. CDR1 and CDR2 from the germline V gene are MNHEY and SVGEGT. After removal of 2 bases from V and 0 bases from J, the junction contained 17 bases not matched to a gene.

This sequence joins TRBV6-1 and TRBJ2-5; a weak D match, TRBD2 (5 bases). CDR1 and CDR2 from the germline V gene are MNHNS and SASEGT. CDR3 length: 18 amino acids. Trimming pared 1 base from V and 4 bases from J, leaving 22 bases between. The CDR3 sequence is CASSEGILAPVRGETQYF. The CDR3, as DNA: TGTGCCAGCAGTGAAGGGATATTAGCGCCCGTTCGAGGAGAGACCCAGTACTTC.

The chain combines TRBV20-1 with TRBJ1-3, with TRBD1 matching 10 bases. This CDR3 comprises 14 residues. Germline assignment: CDR1 DFQATT and CDR2 SNEGSKA (reference sequence). The trim removed 6 bases at V and 6 bases at J, leaving 8 bases unmatched. CDR3 amino acids: CSAQPGQGQNTIYF. The CDR3 nucleotides read TGCAGTGCACAACCGGGACAGGGGCAAAACACCATATATTTT.

This chain connects TRBV30 to TRBJ1-2; D call uncertain. This CDR3 region has 14 residues. Germline CDR1 is GTSNPN and CDR2 is SVGIG (reference sequence). Trimming pared 0 bases from V and 7 bases from J, leaving 15 bases between. CDR3 amino acids: CAWSVSDTGGGYTF. The CDR3 DNA reads as TGTGCCTGGAGTGTATCAGACACGGGTGGTGGCTACACCTTC.

The CDR3 loop reads CASSVQAGTGGTEAFF. DNA of the CDR3: TGTGCCAGCAGCGTACAGGCCGGGACAGGGGGGACTGAAGCTTTCTTT. The V and J genes are TRBV7-6 and TRBJ1-1; 11 nucleotides agree with TRBD1. The V and J ends lost 5 bases and 5 bases, in that order; junction bases with no gene match: 10. The CDR3 consists of 16 residues. The germline gives CDR1 SGHVS, CDR2 FNYEAQ.

CDR3 protein: CSAQGPGGGNTQYF. The CDR3 DNA follows: TGCAGTGCTCAGGGACCGGGAGGGGGAAATACGCAGTATTTT. The chain employs TRBV20-1 and TRBJ2-3, with 8 nucleotides matching TRBD2. This CDR3 is 14 amino acids long. V gave up 5 bases and J gave up 7 bases; unmatched junction bases: 11. The germline V gene has CDR1 DFQATT and CDR2 SNEGSKA (reference sequence).

The rearrangement uses TRBV30 and TRBJ1-2; D is unresolved. This CDR3 has 16 residues. V lost 1 base and J 2 bases, leaving 17 bases between the germline ends. The germline CDR1 and CDR2 sequences are GTSNPN and SVGIG (reference sequence). CDR3 sequence (DNA): TGTGCCTGGAGTGGTGGCGAGGACGGGCGCAACTATGGCTACACCTTC. It yields the protein CAWSGGEDGRNYGYTF.

This rearrangement joins TRBV6-4 to TRBJ1-5; perhaps TRBD1 as D (6 bases). Deletions cut 6 bases from V and 6 bases from J, with 12 bases between. The CDR3 is 13 residues long. CDR1 MRHNA and CDR2 SNTAGT come from the germline V gene. The CDR3 protein is CASSRGGGQPQHF. The CDR3 coding sequence is TGTGCCAGCAGCAGGGGTGGAGGTCAGCCCCAGCATTTT.

The sample holds a few counts of this clonotype. For the CDR3, the DNA is TGTGCCAGCAGTTATCATGGACAGGGGAATTCACCCCTCCACTTT. The encoded protein is CASSYHGQGNSPLHF. V usage is TRBV6-5 and J usage is TRBJ1-6; 9 bases align to TRBD1. The length of the CDR3 is 15 residues. Per the germline V gene, CDR1 is MNHEY and CDR2 is SVGAGI. V shed 3 bases, J shed 7 bases, and the junction held 4 bases outside the gene matches.

The chain carries TRBV4-1 and TRBJ2-4, with D possibly TRBD1 on 6 matching bases. Trimming pared 1 base from V and 7 bases from J, leaving 8 bases between. CDR1 and CDR2 from the germline V gene are MGHRA and YSYEKL. This CDR3 has 13 residues. The CDR3 DNA reads as TGCGCCAGCAGCCAAGGGACAGCGAACATTCAGTACTTC. Translation: CASSQGTANIQYF.

This sequence joins TRBV4-2 and TRBJ1-2; D gene uncertain. V was clipped by 0 bases and J by 7 bases, with 12 bases between them. Germline values: CDR1 LGHNA, CDR2 YNFKEQ. CDR3 length equals 14 residues. CDR3: CASSQDGRDTGYTF. The CDR3 DNA reads TGTGCCAGCAGCCAAGATGGCCGGGATACTGGCTACACCTTC.

The J gene is TRBJ1-2, the V gene TRBV6-1; TRBD1 matches at 8 bases. CDR1 MNHNS and CDR2 SASEGT come from the germline V gene. J lost 0 bases, V lost 6 bases, and 9 bases had no gene match. The CDR3 is 16 amino acids. In DNA form, the CDR3 reads TGTGCCAGCAGATTTCCGGGACAGGACCCTAACTATGGCTACACCTTC. This gives the protein CASRFPGQDPNYGYTF.

This sequence joins TRBV6-1 and TRBJ2-7; a weak D match, TRBD2 (5 bases). This CDR3 is built from 12 residues. Trimming left V 2 bases short and J 7 bases short, with 9 bases between. Looked up from germline, CDR1 is MNHNS and CDR2 is SASEGT. The chain's CDR3 is CASSEMQREQYF. The DNA for the CDR3 is TGTGCCAGCAGTGAAATGCAGCGGGAGCAGTACTTC.

This clonotype showed up just a few times. V gene TRBV12-3 or TRBV12-4 combines with J gene TRBJ1-2, with D perhaps matching TRBD1 (6 bases). The CDR3 is 13 amino acids. Trimming pared 7 bases from V and 8 bases from J, leaving 17 bases between. CDR3 region: CASTHRGAGGYTF. CDR3 nucleotides: TGTGCCAGCACCCATCGGGGGGCGGGGGGCTACACCTTC.

The chain uses TRBV28 and TRBJ1-5; 9 nucleotides agree with TRBD1. The J segment lost 5 bases and the V segment lost 4 bases, leaving 9 bases of the junction unmatched. Germline CDR1 is MDHEN and CDR2 is SYDVKM. CDR3 length: 16 residues. The CDR3 reads CASSSTRQGVYQPQHF. CDR3 in DNA: TGTGCCAGCAGTTCTACCCGACAGGGGGTGTATCAGCCCCAGCATTTT.

The chain carries TRBV5-1 and TRBJ2-5; D perhaps matches TRBD1 (6 bases). V gave up 4 bases and J gave up 2 bases, with 9 bases separating them. The CDR3 covers 13 residues. From germline, CDR1 is SGHRS and CDR2 YFSETQ. The CDR3 is CASSRGQQETQYF. The CDR3 region has the DNA TGCGCCAGCAGCCGTGGACAGCAAGAGACCCAGTACTTC. Full variable domain (outside the CDR3, taken from reference TRBV5-1 and TRBJ2-5): KAGVTQTPRYLIKTRGQQVTLSCSPISGHRSVSWYQQTPGQGLQFLFEYFSETQRNKGNFPGRFSGRQFSNSRSEMNVSTLELGDSALYLCASSRGQQETQYFGPGTRLLVL.

The V gene is TRBV6-4, the J gene TRBJ1-2; 7 nucleotides line up with TRBD1. Germline V CDR1 and CDR2: MRHNA, SNTAGT. The CDR3 totals 13 residues. Unmatched junction bases numbered 3, after V lost 6 bases and J lost 2 bases. The DNA for the CDR3 is TGTGCCAGCAGCGCACAGGGGAACTATGGCTACACCTTC. This encodes CASSAQGNYGYTF.

This clonotype was recorded a few times. The CDR3 DNA follows: TGTGCCAGCAGCTTCGAGCGGACTAGATCCGAGCAGTACTTC. Translated, it gives CASSFERTRSEQYF. The chain couples TRBV7-2 to TRBJ2-7; 7 bases are a match to TRBD2. Germline assignment: CDR1 SGHTA and CDR2 FQGNSA. The trim removed 3 bases at V and 6 bases at J, leaving 8 bases unmatched. The CDR3 consists of 14 residues.

The chain is built from TRBV6-1 and TRBJ2-7; TRBD1 matches 8 bases. The CDR3 is 13 residues long. Germline CDR1 reads MNHNS; CDR2 reads SASEGT. The V and J ends lost 5 bases and 2 bases, in that order; junction bases with no gene match: 2. The CDR3 DNA reads TGTGCCAGCAGTCGGACAGGGACCTACGAGCAGTACTTC. Protein product: CASSRTGTYEQYF.

The chain combines TRBV20-1 with TRBJ1-2; TRBD1 might be the D (6 bases). V was trimmed by 5 bases and J by 1 base, leaving 8 bases between them. CDR1 is DFQATT, CDR2 SNEGSKA, per germline (reference sequence). The CDR3 consists of 12 residues. The CDR3 reads CSAADSNYGYTF. The CDR3 coding sequence is TGCAGTGCTGCGGACAGTAACTATGGCTACACCTTC.